This T cell receptor beta chain was sequenced in a study of T-cell reconstitution after alpha-beta-depleted transplantation in children. Germline values: CDR1 DFQATT, CDR2 SNEGSKA (reference sequence). V lost 0 bases and J 11 bases, leaving 15 bases between the germline ends. CDR3 length: 13 residues. Molecular barcoding with unique molecular identifiers was used for the TCRbeta library. TCRdb ran MiXCR on the PCR reads and lists one entry per CDR3 protein. The sample includes about 400,000 distinct CDR3 sequences, roughly 20% of them seen just once. This sample comprised PBMCs from the stem cell graft donor, obtained from the stem cell graft. The chain links TRBV20-1 to TRBJ2-3; maybe TRBD2 (5 bases). This sequence was found in a human donor who donated a stem cell graft to a child with acute myeloid leukemia. CDR3 nucleotides: TGCAGTGCTAGAGAGGTTGACCATGCGGGGCAGTATTTT. This translates into CSAREVDHAGQYF.